These T cell receptor beta chains were read from a single sample in a study of cytomegalovirus exposure and HLA in healthy donors. The repertoire was sequenced with immunoSEQ multiplex PCR; TCRdb's copy has only in-frame clones and lacks some. The table shows 100,000 to 150,000 clones, with about 70% occurring only once. Sequencing was done on a sample of PBMCs. Receptors originate from a woman aged 60 to 75 in good health and CMV-seropositive. Each CDR3 is given with its conserved first and last residue. The D gene is left open where the match is weak. A clone size is listed for some rows: how often the clone was seen (once, few, many), or a class if it is expanded.

clone_size: .
v_call: TRBV15
j_call: TRBJ1-5
d_call: .
cdr3_nt: TGTGCCACCAGCAGGGCCGAGGGGGGGACGTTGACCCAGCATTTT
cdr3_aa: CATSRAEGGTLTQHF

clone_size: .
v_call: TRBV5-4
j_call: TRBJ2-1
d_call: TRBD2
cdr3_nt: TGTGCCAGCGGGACTAGCGGGGCGGCCCTATACAATGAGCAGTTCTTC
cdr3_aa: CASGTSGAALYNEQFF

clone_size: few
v_call: TRBV28
j_call: TRBJ1-1
d_call: TRBD1
cdr3_nt: TGTGCCAGCAGTACGGGACAGGGGAGCACTGAAGCTTTCTTT
cdr3_aa: CASSTGQGSTEAFF

clone_size: once
v_call: TRBV27
j_call: TRBJ2-3
d_call: TRBD2
cdr3_nt: TGTGCCAGCACTCCCCGCCCAGCGGGGGGCCGTGATACGCAGTATTTT
cdr3_aa: CASTPRPAGGRDTQYF

clone_size: .
v_call: TRBV5-1
j_call: TRBJ2-1
d_call: TRBD2
cdr3_nt: TGCGCCAGCAGCTTTGTCGGGACTAGCGGGTTTGATGAGCAGTTCTTC
cdr3_aa: CASSFVGTSGFDEQFF

clone_size: .
v_call: TRBV2
j_call: TRBJ2-1
d_call: TRBD2
cdr3_nt: TGTGCCAGCAGTGGGGGGCTAGCGGGGTGGAATGAGCAGTTCTTC
cdr3_aa: CASSGGLAGWNEQFF

clone_size: .
v_call: TRBV6-1
j_call: TRBJ2-7
d_call: TRBD2
cdr3_nt: TGTGCCAGCAGTGGGACTAGCTCCTACGAGCAGTACTTC
cdr3_aa: CASSGTSSYEQYF

clone_size: .
v_call: TRBV19
j_call: TRBJ1-1
d_call: TRBD1
cdr3_nt: TGTGCCAGTAGTCTCTCGACAGGGGGCAGGAACACTGAAGCTTTCTTT
cdr3_aa: CASSLSTGGRNTEAFF

clone_size: .
v_call: TRBV10-3
j_call: TRBJ1-5
d_call: .
cdr3_nt: TGTGCCATCAGTGAGTTGGGGCTGGGACAGCCCCAGCATTTT
cdr3_aa: CAISELGLGQPQHF

clone_size: .
v_call: TRBV7-3
j_call: TRBJ1-2
d_call: .
cdr3_nt: TGTGCCAGCAGCGAGCCCCGACCTAGGTCTAACTATGGCTACACCTTC
cdr3_aa: CASSEPRPRSNYGYTF

clone_size: few
v_call: TRBV6-5
j_call: TRBJ2-1
d_call: TRBD2
cdr3_nt: TGTGCCAGCAGTGCCGGGACTACCCTCTACAATGAGCAGTTCTTC
cdr3_aa: CASSAGTTLYNEQFF